This T cell receptor (beta chain) was recorded in a study of memory CD8 T cells in hepatitis C reinfection. Study-wide context: HCV reinfection: RNA-positive following two negative tests at least 60 days apart. Late or post reinfection samples were taken 12 to 24 weeks after detection.

Produced via immunoSEQ multiplex PCR; TCRdb's table is partial and in-frame only. The repertoire has some 50,000 clones, 80% to 90% of them found once; the top ten carry 0.72%. The time point was: late/post reinfection, 12 to 24 weeks after detection. No in vitro expansion preceded TCR sequencing of the sorted cells. People who inject drugs from Montreal's HEPCO study were the donors. At all three reinfection time points, viable CD3+ CD8+ CD45RO- cells from a couple of donors served as controls. This CDR3 has 16 amino acids. Per the germline V gene, CDR1 is MNHEY and CDR2 is SVGAGI. The V and J ends lost 0 bases and 10 bases, in that order; junction bases with no gene match: 4.

The chain carries TRBV6-5 and TRBJ2-1, with 15 bases identical to TRBD2. The receptor was derived from a man younger than 35 with hepatitis C virus infection. Input material: naive CD8+ T cells sorted from blood. The CDR3 loop is CASSYSQGLAGGEQFF. The CDR3 DNA sequence: TGTGCCAGCAGTTACTCCCAAGGACTAGCGGGGGGGGAGCAGTTCTTC.